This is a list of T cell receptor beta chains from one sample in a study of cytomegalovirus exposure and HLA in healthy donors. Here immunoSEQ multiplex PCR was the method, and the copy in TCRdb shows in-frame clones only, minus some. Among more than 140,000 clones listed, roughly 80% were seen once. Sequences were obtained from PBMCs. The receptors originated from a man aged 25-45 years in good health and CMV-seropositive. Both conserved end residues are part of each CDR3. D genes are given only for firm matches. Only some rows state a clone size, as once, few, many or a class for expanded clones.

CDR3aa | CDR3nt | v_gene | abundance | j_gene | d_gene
CASSLYFSGRAYNEQFF | TGTGCCAGCAGTTTATATTTCTCCGGGAGGGCTTACAATGAGCAGTTCTTC | TRBV27 | few | TRBJ2-1 | TRBD2
CASSLDGAGVPYEQYF | TGTGCCAGCAGCTTAGACGGGGCGGGAGTTCCCTACGAGCAGTACTTC | TRBV7-2 | - | TRBJ2-7 | TRBD2
CASSLWHSSSSYNEQFF | TGCGCCAGCAGCTTGTGGCATAGCTCCAGCTCCTACAATGAGCAGTTCTTC | TRBV5-1 | - | TRBJ2-1 | -
CASSPSDSNQPQHF | TGTGCCAGCTCACCAAGCGATAGCAATCAGCCCCAGCATTTT | TRBV18 | once | TRBJ1-5 | -
CSARTGGEVNTEAFF | TGCAGCGCCAGGACAGGGGGCGAGGTGAACACTGAAGCTTTCTTT | TRBV29-1 | - | TRBJ1-1 | TRBD1
CASSQQGFRTGELFF | TGTGCCAGCAGCCAACAGGGGTTTCGGACCGGGGAGCTGTTTTTT | TRBV14 | - | TRBJ2-2 | -
CASFWGEYGYTF | TGTGCCAGCTTTTGGGGGGAGTATGGCTACACCTTC | TRBV6-5 | - | TRBJ1-2 | -
CASSPGGGHEQYF | TGTGCCAGCAGCCCCGGGGGGGGCCACGAGCAGTACTTC | TRBV9 | - | TRBJ2-7 | TRBD2
CASTGTSGSNEQFF | TGTGCCAGCACTGGGACTAGCGGGAGCAATGAGCAGTTCTTC | TRBV18 | - | TRBJ2-1 | TRBD2
CASSHLWTGQETQYF | TGCGCCAGCAGCCACCTCTGGACAGGTCAAGAGACCCAGTACTTC | TRBV4-1 | - | TRBJ2-5 | TRBD1
CASHDSYLRETQYF | TGCGCCAGCCACGACAGTTATCTTCGGGAGACCCAGTACTTC | TRBV5-1 | - | TRBJ2-5 | -
CASSQALTGGTHEQYF | TGCGCCAGCAGCCAAGCGCTGACAGGGGGTACCCACGAGCAGTACTTC | TRBV4-1 | - | TRBJ2-7 | TRBD1
CASSRVASGGADTQYF | TGCGCCAGCAGCCGGGTGGCTAGCGGGGGGGCGGATACGCAGTATTTT | TRBV5-1 | - | TRBJ2-3 | TRBD2
CATSRDRQGARTGELFF | TGTGCCACCAGCAGAGATCGTCAGGGGGCGAGGACCGGGGAGCTGTTTTTT | TRBV15 | few | TRBJ2-2 | TRBD1
CASSPRTRPSNTGELFF | TGTGCCAGTAGTCCTCGTACTCGCCCATCGAACACCGGGGAGCTGTTTTTT | TRBV19 | few | TRBJ2-2 | -
CASSFNRGAPGPLHF | TGTGCCAGCAGTTTTAACAGGGGGGCCCCCGGGCCCCTCCACTTT | TRBV27 | - | TRBJ1-6 | TRBD1
CASSQSWRSNTGELFF | TGTGCCAGCAGCCAATCGTGGCGGTCGAACACCGGGGAGCTGTTTTTT | TRBV16 | once | TRBJ2-2 | -
CASRGLAGVYEQYF | TGCGCCTCACGGGGACTAGCGGGAGTCTACGAGCAGTACTTC | TRBV5-1 | - | TRBJ2-7 | TRBD2
CASSPGQVSNQPQHF | TGTGCCAGCTCACCTGGGCAGGTTAGCAATCAGCCCCAGCATTTT | TRBV18 | - | TRBJ1-5 | -
CASSASWLAANEQFF | TGTGCCAGCAGCGCCTCCTGGCTAGCGGCCAATGAGCAGTTCTTC | TRBV7-9 | - | TRBJ2-1 | TRBD2
CASSLASTIREETQYF | TGTGCCAGCAGCTTAGCATCCACCATCAGGGAAGAGACCCAGTACTTC | TRBV7-2 | - | TRBJ2-5 | -
CSVARGAEQYF | TGCAGCGTTGCACGGGGTGCCGAGCAGTACTTC | TRBV29-1 | - | TRBJ2-7 | -
CASSLVGVGLAKNIQYF | TGTGCCAGCAGCTTAGTAGGGGTCGGATTAGCCAAAAACATTCAGTACTTC | TRBV7-2 | - | TRBJ2-4 | -
CASTFNTEAFF | TGTGCCAGTACCTTCAACACTGAAGCTTTCTTT | TRBV19 | - | TRBJ1-1 | -
CASSKDYPYNEQFF | TGCGCCAGCAGCAAGGACTACCCTTACAATGAGCAGTTCTTC | TRBV5-1 | - | TRBJ2-1 | -
CASSLVGGAEQFF | TGTGCCAGCAGCTTGGTGGGGGGGGCTGAGCAGTTCTTC | TRBV5-4 | - | TRBJ2-1 | -
CASSQDPLVAGDLTDTQYF | TGCGCCAGCAGCCAAGATCCCCTGGTAGCGGGGGACCTCACAGATACGCAGTATTTT | TRBV4-1 | - | TRBJ2-3 | TRBD2
CASSGPDRGHEQYF | TGTGCCAGCAGCGGCCCAGACAGGGGTCACGAGCAGTACTTC | TRBV9 | - | TRBJ2-7 | TRBD1
CASSSLAEDYEQYF | TGTGCCAGCAGTTCTTTAGCGGAGGATTACGAGCAGTACTTC | TRBV6-5 | - | TRBJ2-7 | -
CASSYLGQGGEHYF | TGTGCCAGCAGTTACCTGGGACAGGGTGGAGAGCATTACTTC | TRBV6-5 | - | TRBJ2-7 | TRBD1
CTSSRASRGGWTDTQYF | TGCACCAGCAGCCGGGCAAGCCGGGGGGGATGGACAGATACGCAGTATTTT | TRBV1 | few | TRBJ2-3 | -
CASSYTGYNEQFF | TGTGCCAGCAGTTATACGGGGTACAATGAGCAGTTCTTC | TRBV27 | - | TRBJ2-1 | -
CASSFTGAPYGYTF | TGTGCCAGCAGCTTTACAGGGGCCCCCTATGGCTACACCTTC | TRBV5-6 | - | TRBJ1-2 | TRBD1
CASSSQAGGVETQYF | TGTGCCAGCAGCTCTCAAGCGGGGGGTGTGGAGACCCAGTACTTC | TRBV7-2 | - | TRBJ2-5 | TRBD2
CASTSGGTEAFF | TGTGCCAGCACCTCCGGGGGCACTGAAGCTTTCTTT | TRBV27 | - | TRBJ1-1 | -
CAGKPGQYNSPLHF | TGTGCGGGGAAGCCGGGACAGTATAATTCACCCCTCCACTTT | TRBV30 | few | TRBJ1-6 | TRBD1
CASSTYRGTDTQYF | TGTGCCAGCAGTACATACAGGGGCACAGATACGCAGTATTTT | TRBV27 | - | TRBJ2-3 | -
CSVLTDSLETQYF | TGCAGCGTTCTTACTGACTCATTAGAGACCCAGTACTTC | TRBV29-1 | - | TRBJ2-5 | -
CASRAGTSGSNTGELFF | TGTGCCAGTAGAGCCGGGACTAGCGGGTCGAACACCGGGGAGCTGTTTTTT | TRBV19 | few | TRBJ2-2 | TRBD2